Listed below are T cell receptor beta chains from one sample, sequenced in a study of identical twins. Via MiXCR, TCRdb re-called the 5' RACE reads, giving one row per CDR3 protein. The table has 450,000 or so distinct CDR3 sequences, roughly an eighth seen once. This same sample was also part of a study on yellow fever vaccine responses in identical twins.

The specimen was CD4+ T cells sorted from blood. The receptors originated from a woman between 18 and 29 years old in good health. The CDR3 runs from the conserved cysteine through the conserved F or W. Fields, in order: V gene, D gene, J gene, clone size, CDR3 DNA, CDR3 protein. D genes are given only for firm matches. Clone size, where shown, is once, few, many, or a class for clones that have expanded.

V: TRBV12-3/TRBV12-4; D: -; J: TRBJ2-1; size: few; DNA: TGTGCCAGCAGTTATGGGCCGAGCTCCTACAATGAGCAGTTCTTC; CDR3: CASSYGPSSYNEQFF
V: TRBV20-1; D: TRBD2; J: TRBJ2-1; size: many; DNA: TGCAGTGCTAGTATTACTAGCGTCGGAATGGGTGAGCAGTTCTTC; CDR3: CSASITSVGMGEQFF
V: TRBV6-2/TRBV6-3; D: -; J: TRBJ2-6; size: -; DNA: TGTGCCAGCAGACTATACGGGGGAAGCTCTGGGGCCAACGTCCTGACTTTC; CDR3: CASRLYGGSSGANVLTF
V: TRBV6-1; D: -; J: TRBJ1-1; size: -; DNA: TGTGCCAGCAGTGATAACGGGGTTGGATGGACTGAAGCTTTCTTT; CDR3: CASSDNGVGWTEAFF
V: TRBV21-1; D: -; J: TRBJ2-7; size: few; DNA: -; CDR3: CASSSQWGQGSTYEQYF
V: TRBV28; D: -; J: TRBJ1-2; size: -; DNA: TGTGCCAGCAGTCCAGGGACGGTGAACTATGGCTACACCTTC; CDR3: CASSPGTVNYGYTF
V: TRBV12-3/TRBV12-4; D: TRBD1; J: TRBJ1-5; size: -; DNA: TGTGCCAGCGGTAGCCTGGGACAGGGGCATCAGCCCCAGCATTTT; CDR3: CASGSLGQGHQPQHF
V: TRBV5-5; D: -; J: TRBJ2-3; size: -; DNA: TGTGCCAGCAGCTTCATCCCGGGAATGGATACGCAGTATTTT; CDR3: CASSFIPGMDTQYF
V: TRBV7-2; D: TRBD2; J: TRBJ2-3; size: -; DNA: TGTGCCAGCAGCTCAAGGACTAGCGGGATCACAGATACGCAGTATTTT; CDR3: CASSSRTSGITDTQYF
V: TRBV7-2; D: TRBD2; J: TRBJ2-7; size: few; DNA: TGTGCCAGCAGCTTAGGGTCTAGCGGGAGAACCGAGCAGTACTTC; CDR3: CASSLGSSGRTEQYF
V: TRBV2; D: TRBD2; J: TRBJ2-7; size: -; DNA: TGTGCCAGCACTTTTGGCCTAGCGGGGTTAAACTCCTACGAGCAGTACTTC; CDR3: CASTFGLAGLNSYEQYF
V: TRBV4-2; D: TRBD1; J: TRBJ2-2; size: -; DNA: TGTGCCAGCAGCCTCGAGGGACAGGTCAACACCGGGGAGCTGTTTTTT; CDR3: CASSLEGQVNTGELFF
V: TRBV2; D: -; J: TRBJ1-5; size: -; DNA: TGTGCCAGCAGTGACCCCCCAGTTAATCAGCCCCAGCATTTT; CDR3: CASSDPPVNQPQHF
V: TRBV7-2; D: TRBD1; J: TRBJ1-1; size: -; DNA: TGTGCCAGCAGCTTCCAACAGGGGGCGTCGGGGACTGAAGCTTTCTTT; CDR3: CASSFQQGASGTEAFF